This is a list of T cell receptor beta chains from one sample in a study of CD8 T cells in ankylosing spondylitis. TCRdb reprocessed the 5' RACE reads with MiXCR, giving one entry per CDR3 protein. The sample lists about 220,000 distinct CDR3 sequences, about 10% seen once, with about 19% in the top ten. Sequenced input: blood, either unsorted or a sorted T cell fraction (not recorded which). Source of these receptors: a male donor with ankylosing spondylitis or in good health (not recorded which). Each CDR3 is given with its conserved first and last residue. A D gene is named only where the DNA matches it firmly. Expanded clones are given a class, and other clones once, few, many or no size at all.

d_gene | abundance | j_gene | v_gene | CDR3aa | CDR3nt
NA | many | TRBJ2-5 | TRBV5-6 | CASSLTQGLETQYF | TGTGCCAGCAGCTTGACACAGGGTCTAGAGACCCAGTACTTC
TRBD2 | few | TRBJ2-1 | TRBV12-5 | CASGRSGGSGNEQFF | TGTGCTAGTGGCCGTAGCGGGGGGTCCGGGAATGAGCAGTTCTTC
TRBD1 | NA | TRBJ1-1 | TRBV7-9 | CASSPDGGTGNTEAFF | TGTGCCAGCAGCCCGGATGGGGGGACAGGGAACACTGAAGCTTTCTTT
TRBD1 | many | TRBJ2-6 | TRBV12-3/TRBV12-4 | CASQTGGSSSGANVLTF | TGTGCCAGTCAGACAGGGGGTTCGTCCTCTGGGGCCAACGTCCTGACTTTC
NA | few | TRBJ2-5 | TRBV28 | CASRRQGGETQYF | TGTGCCAGCAGAAGACAGGGAGGAGAGACCCAGTACTTC
NA | many | TRBJ1-5 | TRBV27 | CASSQMGYQPQHF | TGTGCCAGCAGTCAAATGGGATATCAGCCCCAGCATTTT
TRBD1 | many | TRBJ2-5 | TRBV20-1 | CSATTGTGGSETQYF | TGCAGTGCTACCACCGGGACAGGGGGCTCGGAGACCCAGTACTTC
NA | NA | TRBJ2-1 | TRBV3-1 | CASSPEWSSYNEQFF | TGTGCCAGCAGCCCTGAGTGGTCCTCCTACAATGAGCAGTTCTTC
NA | few | TRBJ2-2 | TRBV6-5 | CASSYSRQGSAGELFF | TGTGCCAGCAGTTACTCGAGGCAGGGGAGTGCCGGGGAGCTGTTTTTT
NA | few | TRBJ1-3 | TRBV5-1 | CASSLQGSDSGNTIYF | TGCGCCAGCAGCCTGCAAGGGTCAGACTCTGGAAACACCATATATTTT
TRBD2 | NA | TRBJ2-1 | TRBV5-1 | CASCRTSGGYNEQFF | TGCGCCAGCTGCCGTACTAGCGGGGGCTACAATGAGCAGTTCTTC
TRBD2 | many | TRBJ2-7 | TRBV5-6 | CASSLSGGALYEQYF | TGTGCCAGCAGCTTGAGCGGGGGGGCACTCTACGAGCAGTACTTC
NA | few | TRBJ2-3 | TRBV5-5 | CASSLAVLRGDTQYF | TGTGCCAGCAGCTTGGCAGTGCTCCGCGGAGATACGCAGTATTTT
NA | many | TRBJ1-5 | TRBV5-1 | CASSGLGAYSNQPQHF | TGCGCCAGCAGCGGATTGGGGGCTTATAGCAATCAGCCCCAGCATTTT
NA | many | TRBJ2-5 | TRBV27 | CASSEAGTQATQYF | TGTGCCAGCAGTGAAGCCGGGACTCAAGCGACCCAGTACTTC
NA | many | TRBJ2-5 | TRBV12-3/TRBV12-4 | CASSSQGHGKTQYF | TGTGCCAGCAGTTCCCAGGGGCATGGAAAGACCCAGTACTTC
TRBD1 | NA | TRBJ1-1 | TRBV12-3/TRBV12-4 | CASSMYWTGGEVNTEAFF | TGTGCCAGCAGTATGTATTGGACAGGGGGCGAGGTGAACACTGAAGCTTTCTTT
NA | many | TRBJ1-4 | TRBV24-1 | CATSAGTGDREKLFF | TGTGCCACCAGTGCAGGGACGGGCGATCGTGAAAAACTGTTTTTT
NA | NA | TRBJ2-5 | TRBV29-1 | CSVEQGGETQYF | TGCAGCGTTGAGCAGGGGGGAGAGACCCAGTACTTC
NA | few | TRBJ1-3 | TRBV19 | CASTVGQAGNTIYF | TGTGCCAGTACCGTGGGCCAGGCTGGAAACACCATATATTTT
NA | many | TRBJ2-3 | TRBV5-1 | CASSGPGGDTQYF | TGCGCCAGCAGCGGACCCGGGGGAGATACGCAGTATTTT
NA | NA | TRBJ2-3 | TRBV7-3 | CASSQNRAGTDTQYF | TGTGCCAGCAGCCAAAACAGGGCGGGCACAGATACGCAGTATTTT
NA | many | TRBJ1-6 | TRBV20-1 | CSARDRVSPLHF | TGCAGTGCTAGAGATCGAGTTTCACCCCTCCACTTT
TRBD1 | NA | TRBJ2-7 | TRBV5-6 | CASSRGQGAYEQYF | TGTGCCAGCAGCAGGGGACAGGGGGCGTACGAGCAGTACTTC
TRBD1 | few | TRBJ1-5 | TRBV9 | CASSLQGADNQPQHF | TGTGCCAGCAGCTTACAGGGGGCGGACAATCAGCCCCAGCATTTT
TRBD2 | many | TRBJ2-1 | TRBV3-1 | CASSQVSGGKFF | TGTGCCAGCAGCCAGGTTAGCGGGGGGAAATTCTTC
TRBD1 | NA | TRBJ2-5 | TRBV5-1 | CASNPDRGGETQYF | TGCGCCAGCAACCCCGACAGGGGCGGGGAGACCCAGTACTTC
NA | many | TRBJ2-2 | TRBV5-1 | CASSRDGNTGELFF | TGCGCCAGCAGCCGGGACGGGAACACCGGGGAGCTGTTTTTT
NA | many | TRBJ2-5 | TRBV20-1 | CSASGTTVETQYF | TGCAGTGCTTCCGGAACCACGGTAGAGACCCAGTACTTC
NA | many | TRBJ1-4 | TRBV6-1 | CASSQDRTGIGLEKLFF | TGTGCCAGCAGTCAAGACAGGACCGGAATCGGGCTTGAAAAACTGTTTTTT
NA | many | TRBJ2-3 | TRBV11-1 | CASSKMGGSGTDTQYF | TGTGCCAGCAGCAAAATGGGGGGCTCCGGCACAGATACGCAGTATTTT
NA | many | TRBJ2-2 | TRBV28 | CASFGGGATGELFF | TGTGCCAGTTTTGGGGGGGGCGCGACCGGGGAGCTGTTTTTT
NA | NA | TRBJ2-7 | TRBV12-3/TRBV12-4 | CASSLGQVPTYEQYF | TGTGCCAGCAGTTTAGGCCAGGTCCCGACCTACGAGCAGTACTTC
NA | many | TRBJ2-2 | TRBV5-5 | CASSLYGGNTGELFF | TGTGCCAGCAGCCTGTACGGCGGGAACACCGGGGAGCTGTTTTTT
NA | NA | TRBJ2-3 | TRBV20-1 | CSEAGPPGDTQYF | TGCAGTGAAGCGGGTCCTCCCGGGGATACGCAGTATTTT
NA | many | TRBJ2-6 | TRBV27 | CASTTKESF | TGTGCCAGCACCACTAAGGAATCTTTC
NA | NA | TRBJ1-1 | TRBV7-3 | CASSFGDTRTEAFF | TGTGCCAGCAGCTTCGGGGACACCCGGACTGAAGCTTTCTTT
NA | NA | TRBJ1-4 | TRBV12-3/TRBV12-4 | CASSPGPVGEGEKLFF | TGTGCCAGCAGCCCTGGACCTGTGGGGGAGGGCGAAAAACTGTTTTTT
NA | NA | TRBJ1-2 | TRBV6-5 | CASSYGAGETNYGYTF | TGTGCCAGCAGTTACGGGGCAGGGGAAACTAACTATGGCTACACCTTC
TRBD2 | many | TRBJ2-1 | TRBV28 | CASSSSGLAGVRNEQFF | TGTGCCAGCAGTTCATCCGGACTAGCGGGGGTAAGGAATGAGCAGTTCTTC
NA | many | TRBJ2-3 | TRBV5-1 | CASSLIVVGTDTQYF | TGCGCCAGCAGCTTGATCGTGGTGGGCACAGATACGCAGTATTTT
NA | many | TRBJ2-3 | TRBV5-1 | CASSLGLTSTDTQYF | TGCGCCAGCAGCTTGGGACTAACAAGCACAGATACGCAGTATTTT
NA | few | TRBJ2-3 | TRBV7-2 | CASSPRIFTDTQYF | TGTGCCAGCAGCCCGCGAATTTTCACAGATACGCAGTATTTT
NA | few | TRBJ2-3 | TRBV6-5 | CASSYVPGATDTQYF | TGTGCCAGCAGTTACGTTCCCGGGGCTACAGATACGCAGTATTTT
NA | NA | TRBJ1-2 | TRBV7-9 | CASSPQGTSGYTF | TGTGCCAGCAGCCCTCAGGGAACCTCTGGCTACACCTTC
NA | many | TRBJ1-6 | TRBV3-1 | CASSPSTGAYSYNSPLHF | TGTGCCAGCAGCCCCTCTACGGGGGCTTACTCCTATAATTCACCCCTCCACTTT
NA | many | TRBJ2-3 | TRBV5-6 | CASSLFWYRELTDTQYF | TGTGCCAGCAGCTTGTTCTGGTACAGGGAATTGACAGATACGCAGTATTTT
TRBD2 | many | TRBJ2-5 | TRBV5-1 | CASSLRGGYQETQYF | TGCGCCAGCAGCTTGCGGGGGGGATATCAAGAGACCCAGTACTTC
NA | many | TRBJ2-4 | TRBV6-1 | CASSPPLSAKNIQYF | TGTGCCAGCAGTCCTCCGTTGTCAGCCAAAAACATTCAGTACTTC
NA | many | TRBJ1-5 | TRBV20-1 | CSARAGDGQPQHF | TGCAGTGCTAGGGCGGGGGATGGACAGCCCCAGCATTTT
TRBD1 | NA | TRBJ1-1 | TRBV7-3 | CASSLRTGGEAFF | TGTGCCAGCAGCTTAAGGACAGGCGGTGAAGCTTTCTTT
NA | many | TRBJ1-5 | TRBV11-2 | CASSLGKDQPQHF | TGTGCCAGCAGCTTAGGGAAGGATCAGCCCCAGCATTTT
TRBD1 | many | TRBJ1-4 | TRBV12-3/TRBV12-4 | CASSPRTGGGNEKLFF | TGTGCCAGCAGTCCGAGGACAGGGGGAGGGAATGAAAAACTGTTTTTT
TRBD2 | many | TRBJ2-3 | TRBV18 | CASSTTTSEDTQYF | TGTGCCAGCTCAACTACGACTAGCGAGGATACGCAGTATTTT
NA | NA | TRBJ1-1 | TRBV6-1 | CASAPTLQGQAFF | TGTGCCAGCGCTCCCACATTACAGGGACAAGCTTTCTTT
TRBD1 | many | TRBJ1-2 | TRBV7-8 | CASSFLAPNRGQKDYGYTF | TGTGCCAGCAGCTTCCTCGCCCCAAACAGGGGGCAGAAGGACTATGGCTACACCTTC
TRBD2 | NA | TRBJ2-1 | TRBV6-1 | CASSEAGGFGNEQFF | TGTGCCAGCAGTGAAGCGGGGGGGTTCGGGAATGAGCAGTTCTTC
NA | many | TRBJ1-6 | TRBV6-1 | CATMRASSYNSPLHF | TGTGCCACCATGAGGGCCAGCTCCTATAATTCACCCCTCCACTTT
NA | few | TRBJ1-1 | TRBV5-1 | CASSLVGGGYTEAFF | TGCGCCAGCAGCTTGGTGGGAGGGGGTTACACTGAAGCTTTCTTT
NA | NA | TRBJ2-7 | TRBV24-1 | CATSRQDSYEQYF | TGTGCCACCAGCCGACAGGACTCCTACGAGCAGTACTTC